Below are 25 T cell receptor beta chains sequenced from a single sample in a study of beta chain features in type 1 diabetes (dated by TCRdb to 2017 to 2018). Overall results and qualifications from the work: A moderate but significant shortening of TCRB CDR3 length was observed in type 1 diabetes patients in all four CD4+ subsets.

Receptor libraries were prepared by the immunoSEQ multiplex PCR assay. All of the isolated RNA was reverse transcribed with the High Capacity cDNA Reverse Transcription Kit, so expressed TCRB transcripts were sequenced. The table was pulled from immuneACCESS by TCRdb, which kept in-frame rearrangements only. Such tables lose some clones; where checked, under half of the loss comes from unresolved V genes, and the rest has no known cause. This sample comprises 600,000 or so clones, 11% to 15% of them detected only once. Approximately 0.043% of the sample is taken by the ten largest. These receptors have no identified antigens. Sequencing used naive CD4+ T cells from blood. Taken with the paper, the label for cell subset or site translates to: true naive CD4+ T cells. The receptor source for this set is a man younger than 30 with type 1 diabetes.

The chain links TRBV29-1 to TRBJ2-1, with 14 bases that match TRBD2. This CDR3 has 18 residues. V lost 7 bases and J lost 0; bases outside the gene matches: 11. Germline CDR1 reads SQVTM; CDR2 reads ANQGSEA. The CDR3 sequence is CSEPGLAGVYDSYNEQFF. The DNA for the CDR3 is TGCAGCGAACCGGGACTAGCGGGGGTATACGACTCCTACAATGAGCAGTTCTTC.

This clone has a handful of counts. The rearrangement joins TRBV2 to TRBJ1-2; 7 positions agree with TRBD1. Losses at the gene ends were 6 bases for V and 5 bases for J; bases not matched to a gene: 6. The CDR3 spans 13 residues. CDR1 is SNHLY, CDR2 FYNNEI, per germline. CDR3 in amino acids: CASSTDRDYGYTF. The CDR3, as DNA: TGTGCCAGCAGCACCGACAGGGATTATGGCTACACCTTC.

The V and J genes are TRBV5-4 and TRBJ1-2, with D possibly matching TRBD1 (6 bases). V shed 4 bases and J shed 6 bases, with 16 bases lying between them. Germline V gives CDR1 SGHNT, CDR2 YYREEE (reference sequence). This CDR3 has 14 amino acids. The CDR3 reads CASSPPRGRDGYTF. For the CDR3, the DNA is TGTGCCAGCAGCCCCCCCAGGGGAAGGGATGGCTACACCTTC.

This clone has a handful of counts. The chain recombines TRBV6-5 with TRBJ1-1; no definite D call. CDR3 length equals 15 residues. The germline CDR1 and CDR2 sequences are MNHEY and SVGAGI. V lost 0 bases to trimming and J lost 1 base, with 9 bases between them. The CDR3: CASSYSVTSNTEAFF. Written as DNA, the CDR3 is TGTGCCAGCAGTTACTCGGTCACATCGAACACTGAAGCTTTCTTT.

This clone was seen a few times. This same CDR3 is encoded by further DNA sequences in the sample. The V and J genes are TRBV20-1 and TRBJ2-7; unclear D gene. Germline assignment: CDR1 DFQATT and CDR2 SNEGSKA (reference sequence). The germline V and J ends were trimmed by 3 bases and 1 base, with 4 bases remaining between them. The CDR3 extends over 11 amino acids. The CDR3: CSARTSYEQYF. In DNA form, the CDR3 reads TGCAGTGCTAGGACATCCTACGAGCAGTACTTC.

The V gene is TRBV11-2, the J gene TRBJ2-7, with D hard to call. Trimming cost V 4 bases and J 0 bases, with 13 bases left between them. The CDR3 contains 15 residues. CDR1 and CDR2 from the germline V gene are SGHAT and FQNNGV. This CDR3 is CASSSLSASSYEQYF. CDR3 nucleotides: TGTGCCAGCAGCTCCTTATCGGCAAGCTCCTACGAGCAGTACTTC. Full variable domain (rest looked up from reference TRBV11-2 and TRBJ2-7): EAGVAQSPRYKIIEKRQSVAFWCNPISGHATLYWYQQILGQGPKLLIQFQNNGVVDDSQLPKDRFSAERLKGVDSTLKIQPAKLEDSAVYLCASSSLSASSYEQYFGPGTRLTVT.

The genes are TRBV7-8 and TRBJ2-5, with 8 bases that match TRBD2. After removal of 1 base from V and 4 bases from J, the junction contained 8 bases not matched to a gene. The CDR3 has 16 residues. Germline CDR1 SGHVS, CDR2 FQNEAQ. CDR3 residues: CASSLDSGGRIETQYF. Here the CDR3 DNA reads TGTGCCAGCAGCTTAGATTCGGGGGGGCGAATAGAGACCCAGTACTTC. Full variable domain (rest looked up from reference TRBV7-8 and TRBJ2-5): GAGVSQSPRYKVAKRGQDVALRCDPISGHVSLFWYQQALGQGPEFLTYFQNEAQLDKSGLPSDRFFAERPEGSVSTLKIQRTQQEDSAVYLCASSLDSGGRIETQYFGPGTRLLVL.

This clone was seen more than once but under ten times. V gene TRBV28 combines with J gene TRBJ1-5, with 8 bases matching TRBD1. CDR1 and CDR2 (germline): MDHEN, SYDVKM. V gave up 3 bases and J gave up 6 bases; unmatched junction bases: 4. CDR3 length: 14 amino acids. CDR3 amino acids: CASSLRTGSQPQHF. In DNA form, the CDR3 reads TGTGCCAGCAGTTTGAGGACAGGGAGTCAGCCCCAGCATTTT.

This clone was seen more than once but under ten times. The rearrangement joins TRBV4-1 to TRBJ2-1; TRBD2 agrees at 8 bases. V shed 0 bases, J shed 0 bases, and the junction held 4 bases outside the gene matches. CDR1 and CDR2 from the germline V gene are MGHRA and YSYEKL. The CDR3 length is 17 residues. For the CDR3, the DNA is TGCGCCAGCAGCCAAGACGGCGGGAGGACCTCCTACAATGAGCAGTTCTTC. As protein: CASSQDGGRTSYNEQFF.

The chain combines TRBV29-1 with TRBJ2-7, with no clear D. The CDR3 consists of 14 residues. Germline V gives CDR1 SQVTM, CDR2 ANQGSEA. Trimming removed 7 bases at V and 2 bases at J, with 18 bases between. In nucleotides, the CDR3 is TGCAGCGCTGCTGATCAGAGAGCTCCCTACGAGCAGTACTTC. Its translation: CSAADQRAPYEQYF.

This clone was counted only a few times. This sequence joins TRBV7-9 and TRBJ2-2; D might be TRBD1 (5 bases). The CDR3 extends over 14 amino acids. Trimming removed 5 bases from V and 5 bases from J, with 12 bases in between. Germline V gene sequence: CDR1 SEHNR, CDR2 FQNEAQ (reference sequence). CDR3 sequence reads: CASSDLGVTGELFF. The CDR3 DNA reads as TGTGCCAGCAGCGACCTAGGGGTAACCGGGGAGCTGTTTTTT. The full variable domain, completed using reference TRBV7-9 and TRBJ2-2, is DTGVSQNPRHKITKRGQNVTFRCDPISEHNRLYWYRQTLGQGPEFLTYFQNEAQLEKSRLLSDRFSAERPKGSFSTLEIQRTEQGDSAMYLCASSDLGVTGELFFGEGSRLTVL.

This clone was picked up a small number of times. The chain recombines TRBV7-8 with TRBJ2-5; 8 positions match TRBD2. This CDR3 is 16 amino acids long. Trimming cost V 2 bases and J 5 bases; bases outside gene matches: 10. The germline gives CDR1 SGHVS, CDR2 FQNEAQ. CDR3: CASSLLDREGPETQYF. In nucleotides, the CDR3 is TGTGCCAGCAGCTTACTTGATCGGGAGGGCCCCGAGACCCAGTACTTC.

This clone has more than one count but fewer than ten. The rearrangement uses TRBV7-9 and TRBJ2-5; D unresolved. Deletions cut 7 bases from V and 5 bases from J, with 20 bases between. The CDR3 loop spans 15 amino acids. Germline assignment: CDR1 SEHNR and CDR2 FQNEAQ (reference sequence). The DNA for the CDR3 is TGTGCCAGCAACCGCCTAACCGGGCCGATGGAGACCCAGTACTTC. Its protein is CASNRLTGPMETQYF.

In its sample, this clone was seen a few times. The chain joins TRBV4-3 to TRBJ2-7; D ambiguous. CDR3 length equals 12 residues. Per germline, CDR1 LGHNA and CDR2 YSLEER. V gave up 4 bases and J gave up 5 bases, with 9 bases separating them. Written as DNA, the CDR3 is TGCGCCAGCAGCCGCTCTGGGGACGAGCAGTACTTC. Translating gives CASSRSGDEQYF.

The chain is built from TRBV6-5 and TRBJ2-1; D ambiguous. CDR3 length: 14 amino acids. V lost 8 bases and J lost 0, with 11 bases in between. CDR1 and CDR2 (germline): MNHEY, SVGAGI. The CDR3 DNA reads TGTGCCAGCCGATCACCGAGCTCCTACAATGAGCAGTTCTTC. It codes for CASRSPSSYNEQFF.

The chain is built from TRBV30 and TRBJ1-5; tentative D call: TRBD1 (6 bases). This CDR3 is built from 17 residues. V lost 0 bases, J lost 0 bases, and 15 bases lay in between. The germline CDR1 and CDR2 sequences are GTSNPN and SVGIG (reference sequence). CDR3 in amino acids: CAWSVGRGSNSNQPQHF. CDR3 coding DNA: TGTGCCTGGAGTGTAGGCAGGGGATCCAATAGCAATCAGCCCCAGCATTTT. Filled out from reference TRBV30 and TRBJ1-5, the complete variable domain reads SQTIHQWPATLVQPVGSPLSLECTVEGTSNPNLYWYRQAAGRGLQLLFYSVGIGQISSEVPQNLSASRPQDRQFILSSKKLLLSDSGFYLCAWSVGRGSNSNQPQHFGDGTRLSIL.

In its sample, this clone was seen a few times. The chain links TRBV27 to TRBJ2-5; TRBD2 agrees at 11 bases. CDR1 and CDR2 from the germline V gene are MNHEY and SMNVEV (reference sequence). CDR3 length: 16 residues. V gave up 2 bases and J gave up 7 bases; unmatched junction bases: 9. CDR3 in amino acids: CASSLLAGGPWRTQYF. In nucleotides, the CDR3 is TGTGCCAGCAGTTTACTAGCGGGAGGCCCCTGGCGGACCCAGTACTTC.

This clone appeared a few times. DNA of the CDR3: TGTGCCAGCAGCTTTGGGGGCGGGGGCCTTCGGGACAATGAGCAGTTCTTC. This codes for CASSFGGGGLRDNEQFF. V is TRBV5-4 and J is TRBJ2-1; D may be TRBD2 (7 bases). CDR3 length equals 17 residues. The ends were cut back, 2 bases at V and 5 bases at J, with 20 bases in the middle. Germline V gene lookup returns CDR1 SGHNT and CDR2 YYREEE (reference sequence).

The rearrangement joins TRBV5-1 to TRBJ2-7, with D unclear. Trimming took off 4 bases at V and 0 bases at J, with 11 bases between the two ends. The CDR3 consists of 14 residues. Germline V gene sequence: CDR1 SGHRS, CDR2 YFSETQ. Here the CDR3 DNA reads TGCGCCAGCAGCAGTTCCAGGAGCTCCTACGAGCAGTACTTC. This encodes CASSSSRSSYEQYF.

This chain uses TRBV29-1 with TRBJ2-1, with 7 bases matching TRBD1. V was clipped by 6 bases and J by 7 bases; unmatched bases: 6. Germline CDR1 and CDR2: SQVTM and ANQGSEA. CDR3 length equals 12 residues. In nucleotides, the CDR3 is TGCAGCGTCCGGGACAGTAGTAATGAGCAGTTCTTC. Translation: CSVRDSSNEQFF.

The J gene is TRBJ2-3, the V gene TRBV7-9; 9 bases fit TRBD1. Germline V gene sequence: CDR1 SEHNR, CDR2 FQNEAQ (reference sequence). The CDR3 covers 16 residues. J was trimmed by 4 bases and V by 4 bases; bases with no gene match: 9. This chain's CDR3 is CASSSTGGGGADTQYF. The CDR3 DNA reads as TGTGCCAGCAGCTCAACAGGGGGCGGTGGAGCAGATACGCAGTATTTT. The whole variable domain, remainder taken from reference TRBV7-9 and TRBJ2-3, is DTGVSQNPRHKITKRGQNVTFRCDPISEHNRLYWYRQTLGQGPEFLTYFQNEAQLEKSRLLSDRFSAERPKGSFSTLEIQRTEQGDSAMYLCASSSTGGGGADTQYFGPGTRLTVL.

This clone was observed a few times. V and J are TRBV4-1 and TRBJ2-2; D assignment may be TRBD1 or TRBD2 (5 bases each). Germline assignment: CDR1 MGHRA and CDR2 YSYEKL. The CDR3 is 15 amino acids. V shed 1 base and J shed 6 bases, with 12 bases lying between them. The CDR3 sequence: CASSQVWDRAGELFF. The CDR3 nucleotides are TGCGCCAGCAGCCAAGTTTGGGACCGAGCCGGGGAGCTGTTTTTT.

This chain links TRBV30 with TRBJ2-7, with D unclear. The V end lost 0 bases, the J end lost 7 bases, and 19 bases lay between the germline ends. CDR3 length: 15 amino acids. CDR1 and CDR2 from the germline V gene are GTSNPN and SVGIG (reference sequence). The CDR3 DNA sequence: TGTGCCTGGAGTGTGAAGCGAGTGAGAATGGGAGAGCAGTACTTC. Amino acids: CAWSVKRVRMGEQYF. The full variable domain, its missing parts supplied by reference TRBV30 and TRBJ2-7, is SQTIHQWPATLVQPVGSPLSLECTVEGTSNPNLYWYRQAAGRGLQLLFYSVGIGQISSEVPQNLSASRPQDRQFILSSKKLLLSDSGFYLCAWSVKRVRMGEQYFGPGTRLTVT.

The V call is TRBV4-3, the J call TRBJ2-7, with 7 bases matching TRBD1. Germline CDR1 and CDR2: LGHNA and YSLEER. This CDR3 is 18 amino acids long. V gave up 2 bases and J gave up 3 bases; unmatched junction bases: 16. The CDR3 sequence is CASSQQFTTGEVLYEQYF. CDR3 bases: TGCGCCAGCAGCCAACAATTCACAACAGGGGAAGTACTCTACGAGCAGTACTTC.

V gene TRBV28 combines with J gene TRBJ1-1; D not certain. The germline V and J ends were trimmed by 10 bases and 2 bases, with 17 bases remaining between them. The germline CDR1 and CDR2 sequences are MDHEN and SYDVKM. CDR3 length: 14 amino acids. The DNA of the CDR3 is TGTGCCATCGGGAGGGAAGTAGGAAACACTGAAGCTTTCTTT. As protein: CAIGREVGNTEAFF.